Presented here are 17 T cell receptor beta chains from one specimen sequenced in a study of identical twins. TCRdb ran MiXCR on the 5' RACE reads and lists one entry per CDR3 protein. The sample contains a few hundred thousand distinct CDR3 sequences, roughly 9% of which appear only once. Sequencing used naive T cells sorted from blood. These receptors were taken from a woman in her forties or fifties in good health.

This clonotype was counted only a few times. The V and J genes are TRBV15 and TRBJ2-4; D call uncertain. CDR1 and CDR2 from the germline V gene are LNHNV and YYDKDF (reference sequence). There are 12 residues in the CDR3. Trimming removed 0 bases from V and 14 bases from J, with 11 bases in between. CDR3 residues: CATSRDQAIEYF. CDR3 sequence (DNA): TGTGCCACCAGCAGAGATCAGGCAATTGAGTACTTC.

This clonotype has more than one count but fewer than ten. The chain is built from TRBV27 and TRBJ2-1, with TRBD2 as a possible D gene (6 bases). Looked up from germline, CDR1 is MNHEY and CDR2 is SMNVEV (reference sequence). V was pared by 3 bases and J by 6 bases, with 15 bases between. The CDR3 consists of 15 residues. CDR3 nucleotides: TGTGCCAGCAGTTTTGAGGATAGCGGAGCCAATGAGCAGTTCTTC. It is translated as CASSFEDSGANEQFF.

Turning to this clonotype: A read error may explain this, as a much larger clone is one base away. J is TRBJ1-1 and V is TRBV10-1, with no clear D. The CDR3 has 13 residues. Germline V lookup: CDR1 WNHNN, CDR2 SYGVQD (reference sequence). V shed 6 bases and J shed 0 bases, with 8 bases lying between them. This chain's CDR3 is CASSGEMNTEAFF. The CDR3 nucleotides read TGCGCCAGCAGCGGGGAGATGAACACTGAAGCTTTCTTT.

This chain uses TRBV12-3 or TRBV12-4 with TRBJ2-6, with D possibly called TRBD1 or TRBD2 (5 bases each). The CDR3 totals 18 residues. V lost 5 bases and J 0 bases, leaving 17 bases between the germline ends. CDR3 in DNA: TGTGCCAGCAGTGTTCCGGGACGGAGTTCCTCTGGGGCCAACGTCCTGACTTTC. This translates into CASSVPGRSSSGANVLTF.

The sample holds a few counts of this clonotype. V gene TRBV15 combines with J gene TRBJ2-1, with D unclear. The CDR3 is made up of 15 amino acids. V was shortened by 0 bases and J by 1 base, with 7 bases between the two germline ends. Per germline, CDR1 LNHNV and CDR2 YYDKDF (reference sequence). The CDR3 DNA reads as TGTGCCACCAGCAGAGAGTCTATATCCTACAATGAGCAGTTCTTC. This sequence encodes CATSRESISYNEQFF.

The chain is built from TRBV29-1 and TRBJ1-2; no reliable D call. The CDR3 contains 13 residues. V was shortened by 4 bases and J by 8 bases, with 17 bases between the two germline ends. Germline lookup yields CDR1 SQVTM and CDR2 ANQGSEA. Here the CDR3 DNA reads TGCAGCGTTGCCAAGGCGGGTTTGAGCGGCTACACCTTC. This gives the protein CSVAKAGLSGYTF.

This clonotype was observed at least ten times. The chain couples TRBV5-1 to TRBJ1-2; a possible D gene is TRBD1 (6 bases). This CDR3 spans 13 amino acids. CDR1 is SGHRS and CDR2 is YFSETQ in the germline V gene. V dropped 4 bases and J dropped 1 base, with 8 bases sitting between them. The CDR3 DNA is TGCGCCAGCAGCGTGGACAGTAACTATGGCTACACCTTC. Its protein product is CASSVDSNYGYTF.

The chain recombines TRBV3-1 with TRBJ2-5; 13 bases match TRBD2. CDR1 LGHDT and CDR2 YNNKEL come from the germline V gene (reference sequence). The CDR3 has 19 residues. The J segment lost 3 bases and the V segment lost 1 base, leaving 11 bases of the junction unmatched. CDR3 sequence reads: CASSQVQTSLAGGKETQYF. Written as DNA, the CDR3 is TGTGCCAGCAGCCAAGTCCAAACATCACTAGCGGGAGGGAAAGAGACCCAGTACTTC.

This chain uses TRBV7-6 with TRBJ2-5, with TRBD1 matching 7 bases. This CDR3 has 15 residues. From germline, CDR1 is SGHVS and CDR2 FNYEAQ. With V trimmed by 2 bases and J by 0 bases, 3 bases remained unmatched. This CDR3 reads CASSLTTGYQETQYF. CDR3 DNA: TGTGCCAGCAGCTTAACGACAGGGTACCAAGAGACCCAGTACTTC.

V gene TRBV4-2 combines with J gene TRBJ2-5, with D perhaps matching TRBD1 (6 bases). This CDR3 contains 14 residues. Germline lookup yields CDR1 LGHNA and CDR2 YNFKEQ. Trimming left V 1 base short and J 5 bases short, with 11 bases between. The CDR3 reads CASSQGTAAETQYF. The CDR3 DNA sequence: TGTGCCAGCAGCCAAGGGACAGCCGCCGAGACCCAGTACTTC.

The CDR3 spells CSARPRQGSNAKNIQYF. CDR3 DNA sequence: TGCAGTGCTAGACCCCGACAGGGGTCAAACGCCAAAAACATTCAGTACTTC. This sequence joins TRBV20-1 and TRBJ2-4, with 8 nucleotides matching TRBD1. The germline V gene has CDR1 DFQATT and CDR2 SNEGSKA (reference sequence). The CDR3 covers 17 residues. V was pared by 2 bases and J by 1 base, with 10 bases of the junction left unmatched.

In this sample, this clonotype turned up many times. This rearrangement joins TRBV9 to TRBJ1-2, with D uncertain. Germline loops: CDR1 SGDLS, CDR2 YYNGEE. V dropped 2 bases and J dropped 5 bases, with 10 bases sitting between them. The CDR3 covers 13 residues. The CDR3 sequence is CASSVQDFYGYTF. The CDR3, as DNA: TGTGCCAGCAGCGTCCAGGATTTTTATGGCTACACCTTC.

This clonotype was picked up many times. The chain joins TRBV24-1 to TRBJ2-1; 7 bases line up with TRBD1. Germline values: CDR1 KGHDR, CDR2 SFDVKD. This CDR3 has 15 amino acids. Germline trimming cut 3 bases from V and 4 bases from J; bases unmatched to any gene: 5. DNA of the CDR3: TGTGCCACCAGTGATCTGACAGGGCCTTACAATGAGCAGTTCTTC. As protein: CATSDLTGPYNEQFF.

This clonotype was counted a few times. The CDR3 sequence is CSVDRGRSGGGTEAFF. CDR3 DNA sequence: TGCAGCGTTGATAGAGGACGATCGGGTGGTGGCACTGAAGCTTTCTTT. J is TRBJ1-1 and V is TRBV29-1; D call uncertain. Germline V gene lookup returns CDR1 SQVTM and CDR2 ANQGSEA. Trimming left V 3 bases short and J 4 bases short, with 21 bases between. This CDR3 comprises 16 residues.

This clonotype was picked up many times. The CDR3 loop is CASSLQGNKGHEQFF. The CDR3 DNA follows: TGCGCCAGCAGCTTGCAAGGGAACAAAGGACATGAGCAGTTCTTC. The chain joins TRBV5-1 to TRBJ2-1; D remains unclear. This CDR3 spans 15 amino acids. Germline CDR1 SGHRS, CDR2 YFSETQ. The germline V and J ends were trimmed by 1 base and 8 bases, with 16 bases remaining between them.

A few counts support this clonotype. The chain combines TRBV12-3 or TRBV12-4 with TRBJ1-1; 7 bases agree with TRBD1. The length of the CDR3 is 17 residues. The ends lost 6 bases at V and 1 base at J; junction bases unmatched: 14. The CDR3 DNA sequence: TGTGCCAGCAGACTGAGCCCGAGGGGGCAGAGGAACACTGAAGCTTTCTTT. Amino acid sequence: CASRLSPRGQRNTEAFF.

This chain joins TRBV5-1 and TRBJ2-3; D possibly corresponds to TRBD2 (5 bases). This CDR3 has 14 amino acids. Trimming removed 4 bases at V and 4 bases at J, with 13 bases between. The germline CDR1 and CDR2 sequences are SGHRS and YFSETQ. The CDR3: CASSIPGRPDTQYF. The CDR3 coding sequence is TGCGCCAGCAGCATACCGGGAAGACCAGATACGCAGTATTTT.